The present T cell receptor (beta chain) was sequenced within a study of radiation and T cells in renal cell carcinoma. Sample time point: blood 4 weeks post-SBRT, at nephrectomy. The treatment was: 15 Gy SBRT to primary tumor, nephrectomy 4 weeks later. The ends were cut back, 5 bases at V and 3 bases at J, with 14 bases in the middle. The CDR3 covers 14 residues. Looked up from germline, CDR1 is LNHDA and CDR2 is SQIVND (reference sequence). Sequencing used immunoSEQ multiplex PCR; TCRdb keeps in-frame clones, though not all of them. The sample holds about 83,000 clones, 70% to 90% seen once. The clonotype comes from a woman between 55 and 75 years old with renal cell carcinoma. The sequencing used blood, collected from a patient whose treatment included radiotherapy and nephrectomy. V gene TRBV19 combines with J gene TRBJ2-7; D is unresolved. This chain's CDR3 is CASSPVLAFYEQYF. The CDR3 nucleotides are TGTGCCAGTAGTCCAGTCCTTGCCTTCTACGAGCAGTACTTC.